The 30 T cell receptor beta chains below all came from one sample that was sequenced in a study of vaccination effects on CD4 cells after COVID-19. Method: immunoSEQ multiplex PCR; TCRdb's copy keeps in-frame clones and lacks some. In the table there are 13,000 or so clones, around two thirds of which are singletons. Their antigen targets remain unknown. ViraFEST assay sequencing came after antigen-specific CD4+ T cells were expanded with viral peptide pools. Researchers isolated CD4+ T cells once around 11 days of culture had elapsed. A positive SARS-CoV-2 PCR test fell between March and December 2020. Either the BNT162b2 or mRNA-1273 vaccine was given to participants in two doses. The input for sequencing was CD4+ T cells from PBMCs cultured with HCoV-NL63 spike peptides, taken after COVID-19 vaccination. The source of these receptors is a human donor who had a prior SARS-CoV-2 infection.

The V call is TRBV7-2, the J call TRBJ2-2, with D perhaps TRBD1 (6 bases). Germline-derived CDR1 and CDR2 are SGHTA and FQGNSA. The CDR3 loop spans 17 amino acids. V gave up 1 base and J gave up 0 bases, with 12 bases separating them. The DNA for the CDR3 is TGTGCCAGCAGCTTAGATTACAGGGAACCGAACACCGGGGAGCTGTTTTTT. Translating it yields CASSLDYREPNTGELFF.

Details on this clone: A junction boundary mismatches the germline segment, possibly from a read error. The gene calls are TRBV6-1 and TRBJ1-5; D is uncertain. CDR3 length: 18 residues. The germline CDR1 and CDR2 sequences are MNHNS and SASEGT. Written as DNA, the CDR3 is TGTGCCAGCAGAGAAGACCGGGGATCAAAGCGTAGCAATCAGCCCCAGCATTTT. Its translation: CASREDRGSKRSNQPQHF.

The chain has TRBV2 and TRBJ2-1; D is possibly TRBD1 (6 bases). CDR1 SNHLY and CDR2 FYNNEI come from the germline V gene. Trimming cost V 6 bases and J 8 bases, with 17 bases left between them. The CDR3 length is 14 residues. DNA of the CDR3: TGTGCCAGCAGCCTACAGGGATCTGGGGATGAGCAGTTCTTC. It is translated as CASSLQGSGDEQFF.

The gene calls are TRBV30 and TRBJ1-2; maybe TRBD1 (5 bases). V was shortened by 0 bases and J by 5 bases, with 16 bases between the two germline ends. Germline lookup yields CDR1 GTSNPN and CDR2 SVGIG (reference sequence). The CDR3 runs to 15 residues. The CDR3 coding sequence is TGTGCCTGGAGTGTACTGACCTTAGGGGCTTATGGCTACACCTTC. Its protein is CAWSVLTLGAYGYTF.

The chain employs TRBV7-9 and TRBJ2-7; 7 bases map to TRBD2. CDR1 is SEHNR, CDR2 FQNEAQ, per germline (reference sequence). V trimming: 6 bases; J trimming: 6 bases; junction bases outside the gene matches: 14. This CDR3 has 15 amino acids. This CDR3 is CASRQKERGEGEQYF. CDR3 bases: TGTGCCAGCAGGCAAAAGGAGCGGGGCGAGGGCGAGCAGTACTTC.

V gene TRBV5-1 combines with J gene TRBJ2-2; 8 positions match TRBD2. CDR1 is SGHRS, CDR2 YFSETQ, per germline. The ends lost 1 base at V and 7 bases at J; junction bases unmatched: 9. The CDR3 has 16 amino acids. The CDR3 DNA reads as TGCGCCAGCAGCTTGTTCCCCGGGACTAGTCACGGGGAGCTGTTTTTT. It translates to CASSLFPGTSHGELFF.

The chain is built from TRBV6-4 and TRBJ2-1; TRBD2 matches at 16 bases. The V gene's germline CDR1 is MRHNA and CDR2 SNTAGT. Trimming removed 6 bases from V and 8 bases from J; junction bases left unmatched: 13. CDR3 length: 18 residues. The CDR3, as DNA: TGTGCCAGCAGCCTCGAGGGACTAGCGGGAGGGCCGGGGTATGAGCAGTTCTTC. It codes for CASSLEGLAGGPGYEQFF.

This clone was observed once. The chain couples TRBV5-8 to TRBJ2-4; D possibly corresponds to TRBD1 (5 bases). Trimming took off 0 bases at V and 7 bases at J, with 8 bases between the two ends. Per the germline V gene, CDR1 is SGHTS and CDR2 is YDEGEE. The CDR3 is 13 amino acids. The CDR3 here is CASSLAPGNIQYF. CDR3 DNA: TGTGCCAGCAGCTTGGCCCCAGGGAACATTCAGTACTTC. Complete variable domain (other parts from reference TRBV5-8 and TRBJ2-4): EAGVTQSPTHLIKTRGQQATLRCSPISGHTSVYWYQQALGLGLQFLLWYDEGEERNRGNFPPRFSGRQFPNYSSELNVNALELEDSALYLCASSLAPGNIQYFGAGTRLSVL.

This clone has a handful of counts. The chain combines TRBV7-9 with TRBJ1-3; TRBD1 aligns across 8 bases. V dropped 5 bases and J dropped 6; count of bases not matched to a gene: 15. The germline V gene encodes CDR1 SEHNR and CDR2 FQNEAQ (reference sequence). This CDR3 is built from 17 residues. This chain's CDR3 is CASSHNAGTGRANTIYF. DNA of the CDR3: TGTGCCAGCAGCCATAACGCCGGGACAGGACGTGCAAACACCATATATTTT.

CDR3 nucleotides: TGTGCCAGCAGACGTGGGGCGAACACCGGGGAGCTGTTTTTT. It encodes CASRRGANTGELFF. This chain uses TRBV5-6 with TRBJ2-2; D ambiguous. Germline V CDR1 and CDR2: SGHDT, YYEEEE. V gave up 5 bases and J gave up 0 bases, with 8 bases separating them. CDR3 length: 14 residues.

This clone is judged medium-sized. The chain uses TRBV5-4 and TRBJ1-6, with a weak D call TRBD1 (6 bases). V shed 1 base and J shed 7 bases, with 12 bases lying between them. Germline V CDR1 and CDR2: SGHNT, YYREEE (reference sequence). CDR3 length equals 15 residues. The CDR3 DNA reads as TGTGCCAGCAGCTTGTGGCAGGGGACAAATTCACCCCTCCACTTT. It codes for CASSLWQGTNSPLHF. The full variable domain, completed using reference TRBV5-4 and TRBJ1-6, is ETGVTQSPTHLIKTRGQQVTLRCSSQSGHNTVSWYQQALGQGPQFIFQYYREEENGRGNFPPRFSGLQFPNYSSELNVNALELDDSALYLCASSLWQGTNSPLHFGNGTRLTVT.

V usage is TRBV11-2 and J usage is TRBJ1-6; D gene uncertain. The V gene lost 3 bases and the J gene lost 6 bases, with 0 bases spanning the gap. The CDR3 loop spans 11 amino acids. Germline CDR1 is SGHAT and CDR2 is FQNNGV. The CDR3 loop reads CASSFNSPLHF. CDR3 bases: TGTGCCAGCAGCTTTAATTCACCCCTCCACTTT.

The V gene is TRBV7-8, the J gene TRBJ2-1; 9 bases are a match to TRBD2. Germline V gene lookup returns CDR1 SGHVS and CDR2 FQNEAQ. V gave up 8 bases and J gave up 1 base; unmatched junction bases: 12. The CDR3 length is 17 residues. This CDR3 is CASSSGGGAGSYNEQFF. The CDR3 DNA is TGTGCCAGCTCGTCCGGCGGGGGGGCCGGGTCCTACAATGAGCAGTTCTTC.

This clone was seen only a few times. This chain links TRBV5-4 with TRBJ1-2, with 7 positions matching TRBD1. This CDR3 is 13 amino acids long. Germline V lookup: CDR1 SGHNT, CDR2 YYREEE (reference sequence). Germline trimming cut 5 bases from V and 6 bases from J; bases unmatched to any gene: 7. The DNA for the CDR3 is TGTGCCAGCAGGGAACAGGGGTTAGATGGCTACACCTTC. This sequence encodes CASREQGLDGYTF.

The rearrangement links TRBV6-5 to TRBJ2-5, with TRBD1 matching 9 bases. J lost 0 bases, V lost 10 bases, and 6 bases had no gene match. Germline CDR1 and CDR2: MNHEY and SVGAGI. The CDR3 spans 14 residues. The CDR3 loop reads CATTGTGNQETQYF. Written as DNA, the CDR3 is TGTGCCACCACCGGGACAGGGAACCAAGAGACCCAGTACTTC.

V usage is TRBV19 and J usage is TRBJ2-6; no firm D call. Trimming stripped 5 bases from V and 0 bases from J, with 11 bases between. The CDR3 runs to 16 residues. CDR1 is LNHDA, CDR2 SQIVND, per germline (reference sequence). The CDR3 DNA is TGTGCCAGTAGTGTGACACAGATCTCTGGGGCCAACGTCCTGACTTTC. Its translation: CASSVTQISGANVLTF.

This clone has just one count. The chain employs TRBV11-1 and TRBJ1-1, with D perhaps matching TRBD1 (5 bases). In germline, CDR1 is SGHAT, CDR2 FQDESV (reference sequence). V was shortened by 8 bases and J by 1 base, with 11 bases between the two germline ends. This CDR3 contains 13 residues. In DNA, the CDR3 is TGTGCCAGCCGTTCCCAGGGGAACACTGAAGCTTTCTTT. This sequence encodes CASRSQGNTEAFF.

The chain combines TRBV18 with TRBJ2-1; 11 bases match TRBD2. Germline assignment: CDR1 KGHSH and CDR2 LQKENI. This CDR3 region has 16 residues. The V gene end was trimmed by 0 bases and the J gene end by 9 bases; junction bases not matched to a gene: 7. This chain's CDR3 is CASSPPNLAGGFEQFF. CDR3 nucleotide sequence: TGTGCCAGCTCACCACCTAACCTAGCGGGGGGTTTTGAGCAGTTCTTC.

The chain couples TRBV5-1 to TRBJ1-1; possible D gene TRBD1, 5 bases. The length of the CDR3 is 15 residues. V was pared by 4 bases and J by 2 bases, with 15 bases between. The germline V gene encodes CDR1 SGHRS and CDR2 YFSETQ. The chain's CDR3 is CASSLIPGPNTEAFF. CDR3 in DNA: TGCGCCAGCAGCCTCATACCGGGACCCAACACTGAAGCTTTCTTT. Complete variable domain (other parts from reference TRBV5-1 and TRBJ1-1): KAGVTQTPRYLIKTRGQQVTLSCSPISGHRSVSWYQQTPGQGLQFLFEYFSETQRNKGNFPGRFSGRQFSNSRSEMNVSTLELGDSALYLCASSLIPGPNTEAFFGQGTRLTVV.

J is TRBJ2-1 and V is TRBV13; 9 nucleotides agree with TRBD2. The CDR3 covers 16 residues. CDR1 is PRHDT and CDR2 is FYEKMQ in the germline V gene (reference sequence). The trim removed 5 bases at V and 0 bases at J, leaving 5 bases unmatched. The CDR3 sequence is CASSTLSGSSYNEQFF. In DNA form, the CDR3 reads TGTGCCAGCAGCACCCTTAGCGGGAGCTCCTACAATGAGCAGTTCTTC.

The rearrangement links TRBV9 to TRBJ1-5, with D unclear. This CDR3 spans 13 amino acids. V was shortened by 0 bases and J by 6 bases, with 7 bases between the two germline ends. Germline V lookup: CDR1 SGDLS, CDR2 YYNGEE. The CDR3, as DNA: TGTGCCAGCAGCGTAGGAGAGGGTCAGCCCCAGCATTTT. It codes for CASSVGEGQPQHF.

The genes are TRBV5-1 and TRBJ2-1; TRBD2 agrees at 9 bases. This CDR3 has 17 amino acids. CDR1 SGHRS and CDR2 YFSETQ come from the germline V gene. The V gene end was trimmed by 4 bases and the J gene end by 9 bases; junction bases not matched to a gene: 17. In nucleotides, the CDR3 is TGCGCCAGCAGCGGCGTAGGCGGGAGGGCCTTTGTCAGTGAGCAGTTCTTC. Its translation is CASSGVGGRAFVSEQFF.

This clone was detected once. The genes are TRBV11-3 and TRBJ1-2; the D gene is possibly TRBD1 (5 bases). The germline V gene encodes CDR1 SGHNT and CDR2 YENEEA. The length of the CDR3 is 12 residues. The V end lost 3 bases, the J end lost 8 bases, and 10 bases lay between the germline ends. Written as DNA, the CDR3 is TGTGCCAGCAGCTTGGGGGGGGTAGGCTACACCTTC. Translating it yields CASSLGGVGYTF.

The V and J genes are TRBV5-6 and TRBJ2-3, with 9 positions matching TRBD1. The CDR3 extends over 16 amino acids. J lost 1 base, V lost 5 bases, and 8 bases had no gene match. Germline CDR1 is SGHDT and CDR2 is YYEEEE. Here the CDR3 reads CASSFGTGLGTDTQYF. As DNA, the CDR3 is TGTGCCAGCAGTTTCGGGACAGGGTTGGGCACAGATACGCAGTATTTT. The full variable domain, with the rest looked up from reference TRBV5-6 and TRBJ2-3, is DAGVTQSPTHLIKTRGQQVTLRCSPKSGHDTVSWYQQALGQGPQFIFQYYEEEERQRGNFPDRFSGHQFPNYSSELNVNALLLGDSALYLCASSFGTGLGTDTQYFGPGTRLTVL.

The chain couples TRBV2 to TRBJ1-3; D remains unclear. Germline V gene lookup returns CDR1 SNHLY and CDR2 FYNNEI. The CDR3 has 12 residues. Trimming shortened V by 6 bases and J by 1 base, and 4 bases separated the two germline ends. CDR3 sequence: CASRTSGNTIYF. CDR3 DNA sequence: TGTGCCAGCAGGACTTCTGGAAACACCATATATTTT.

This clone came up once. The chain is built from TRBV27 and TRBJ2-3; D not resolved. This CDR3 has 14 residues. V was cut by 2 bases and J by 0 bases, with 6 bases left in between. Germline-derived CDR1 and CDR2 are MNHEY and SMNVEV (reference sequence). The CDR3 spells CASSLSVSTDTQYF. The CDR3 DNA is TGTGCCAGCAGTTTAAGCGTGAGCACAGATACGCAGTATTTT.

The chain combines TRBV6-6 with TRBJ2-1, with D possibly matching TRBD2 (6 bases). Germline-derived CDR1 and CDR2 are MNHNY and SVGAGI (reference sequence). This CDR3 has 10 residues. Trimming pared 9 bases from V and 10 bases from J, leaving 10 bases between. The CDR3 bases are TGTGCCAGTCAGGCGGGAGAGCAGTTCTTC. Translation gives CASQAGEQFF.

Only a few counts were recorded for this clone. The chain links TRBV5-1 to TRBJ2-2, with 8 bases lining up with TRBD1. The CDR3 extends over 19 amino acids. Germline trimming cut 3 bases from V and 0 bases from J; bases unmatched to any gene: 13. The germline gives CDR1 SGHRS, CDR2 YFSETQ. The CDR3 sequence: CASSYQQGGTPTNTGELFF. The CDR3 bases are TGCGCCAGCAGCTACCAACAGGGGGGAACTCCTACGAACACCGGGGAGCTGTTTTTT. The entire variable domain, with the rest obtained from reference TRBV5-1 and TRBJ2-2, is as follows: KAGVTQTPRYLIKTRGQQVTLSCSPISGHRSVSWYQQTPGQGLQFLFEYFSETQRNKGNFPGRFSGRQFSNSRSEMNVSTLELGDSALYLCASSYQQGGTPTNTGELFFGEGSRLTVL.

V is TRBV7-3 and J is TRBJ2-1; TRBD2 agrees at 14 bases. The V and J ends lost 5 bases and 10 bases, in that order; junction bases with no gene match: 7. Germline-derived CDR1 and CDR2 are SGHTA and FQGTGA. The CDR3 contains 15 residues. The CDR3 DNA reads as TGTGCCAGCAGCCCCAGACTAGCGGGGGGGCAGGAGCAGTTCTTC. Translating it yields CASSPRLAGGQEQFF.

This sequence joins TRBV10-3 and TRBJ1-2; 10 bases align to TRBD1. J was trimmed by 6 bases and V by 10 bases; bases with no gene match: 8. Germline CDR1 and CDR2: ENHRY and SYGVKD. The CDR3 runs to 13 residues. The CDR3 sequence: CATGTGVWHGYTF. DNA for the CDR3: TGTGCCACGGGGACAGGGGTGTGGCATGGCTACACCTTC.